Listed below are T cell receptor beta chains from one sample, sequenced in a study of CD8 T cells in ankylosing spondylitis. A single record per CDR3 protein comes from TCRdb applying MiXCR to the 5' RACE reads. In the table there are fewer than 250,000 distinct CDR3 sequences, 30% to 40% of which are singletons. Sequences were obtained from blood, either unsorted or a sorted T cell fraction (not recorded which). These receptors were taken from a male donor with ankylosing spondylitis or in good health (not recorded which). Both conserved end residues are part of each CDR3. A D gene is named only where the DNA matches it firmly. Clone size, where shown, is once, few, many, or a class for clones that have expanded.

D gene	V gene	clone size	J gene	CDR3 DNA	CDR3 protein
-	TRBV3-1	-	TRBJ1-2	TGTGCCAGCAGCCAAGCACAGCCTCCAGCGGTCTATGGCTACACCTTC	CASSQAQPPAVYGYTF
TRBD2	TRBV6-1	-	TRBJ2-1	TGTGCCAGCATCAAGAGCGGGGGGCTCCATTTGGATGAGCAGTTCTTC	CASIKSGGLHLDEQFF
-	TRBV27	-	TRBJ2-6	TGTGCCAGCAGTTTCGGGGTAGCCAACGTCCTGACTTTC	CASSFGVANVLTF
-	TRBV20-1	few	TRBJ2-7	TGCAGTGCTAGCCGAGCGGACAAGTCCTACGAGCAGTACTTC	CSASRADKSYEQYF
-	TRBV6-6	few	TRBJ1-1	TGTGCCAGCAGTCTCCTCCCAAACACTGAAGCTTTCTTT	CASSLLPNTEAFF
-	TRBV12-3/TRBV12-4	-	TRBJ2-1	TGTGCCAGCAGTTCACGGACTTACAATGAGCAGTTCTTC	CASSSRTYNEQFF
-	TRBV20-1	few	TRBJ1-1	TGCAGTGCTAGGTTAACAGGGGAAGCTTTCTTT	CSARLTGEAFF
-	TRBV20-1	-	TRBJ1-2	TGCAGTGCCGGCGTCTCCGGCACCTATGGCTACACCTTC	CSAGVSGTYGYTF
-	TRBV29-1	few	TRBJ2-5	TGCAGCGCCGAGACCCAGTACTTC	CSAETQYF
TRBD1	TRBV6-1	-	TRBJ2-2	TGTGCCAGCAGACCCGGGACAGGGGAAGACACCGGGGAGCTGTTTTTT	CASRPGTGEDTGELFF
-	TRBV12-3/TRBV12-4	few	TRBJ2-3	TGTGCCAGCAGTTTGGGGGAGGGGGCATTCGATACGCAGTATTTT	CASSLGEGAFDTQYF
TRBD2	TRBV20-1	-	TRBJ2-7	TGCAGTGCTAGGGGGGAGGGTGCCGTATACGAGCAGTACTTC	CSARGEGAVYEQYF
TRBD1	TRBV5-1	few	TRBJ1-6	TGCGCCAGCAGCTTGGCCAATCAGGGGGCCAATTCACCCCTCCACTTT	CASSLANQGANSPLHF
-	TRBV5-8	few	TRBJ1-1	TGTGCCAGCAGCTTGGAATGGGGTGAAGCTTTCTTT	CASSLEWGEAFF
TRBD1	TRBV6-4	few	TRBJ2-1	TGTGCCAGAAACCCGGACAGGGCAAGGAGGAATGAGCAGTTCTTC	CARNPDRARRNEQFF
-	TRBV4-1	few	TRBJ2-2	TGCGCCAGCAGCCAAGATGGGGGGCGGGGGCTGAGCACCGGGGAGCTGTTTTTT	CASSQDGGRGLSTGELFF
-	TRBV25-1	-	TRBJ2-5	TGTGCCAGCACCGATTTGGAGACCCAGTACTTC	CASTDLETQYF
TRBD1	TRBV27	-	TRBJ2-7	TGTGCCAGCAGGACGGCGGGACAGGCTGGCAAGCAGTACTTC	CASRTAGQAGKQYF
TRBD1	TRBV29-1	-	TRBJ2-6	TGCAGCGTCACGGACAGGGATCCTGGGGACGGGGCCAACGTCCTGACTTTC	CSVTDRDPGDGANVLTF
TRBD2	TRBV7-2	-	TRBJ2-3	TGTGCCAGCAGCTTGACTAGCGGGGGGGCAGGTACGCAGTATTTT	CASSLTSGGAGTQYF
-	TRBV5-1	many	TRBJ2-3	TGCGCCAGCTCCCGGTTAGGGGAGAACACAGATACGCAGTATTTT	CASSRLGENTDTQYF
-	TRBV20-1	few	TRBJ1-1	TGCAGTGCTAGAGAGCCGGTCACGAACACTGAAGCTTTCTTT	CSAREPVTNTEAFF
-	TRBV20-1	-	TRBJ1-3	TGCAGTGCTATGGGGGAACTTGGAAACACCATATATTTT	CSAMGELGNTIYF
-	TRBV6-5	few	TRBJ1-2	TGTGCCAGCAGTTCCCCGGGACTCAAAAGCTATGGCTACACCTTC	CASSSPGLKSYGYTF
-	TRBV5-6	-	TRBJ1-1	TGTGCCAGGAGCCCCGTGGGGGCGCCGAACACTGAAGCTTTCTTT	CARSPVGAPNTEAFF
TRBD1	TRBV11-2	-	TRBJ2-1	TGTGCCAGCAGCACCCCGGACAGGGGGTTCTACAATGAGCAGTTCTTC	CASSTPDRGFYNEQFF
TRBD2	TRBV7-3	-	TRBJ2-7	TGTGCCAGCAGCTTAAAGACTAGCGGGGAAAACGAGCAGTACTTC	CASSLKTSGENEQYF
-	TRBV28	-	TRBJ2-5	TGTGCCAGCTTAACGAGAGCACAAGAGACCCAGTACTTC	CASLTRAQETQYF
TRBD2	TRBV2	-	TRBJ2-1	TGTGCCAGCACCAGTGGGGATAGCGGGCCGAGCTACAATGAGCAGTTCTTC	CASTSGDSGPSYNEQFF
-	TRBV20-1	once	TRBJ1-1	TGCAGCACCTTGACAGGGAACACTGAAGCTTTCTTT	CSTLTGNTEAFF
-	TRBV12-3/TRBV12-4	few	TRBJ2-1	TGTGCCAGCAGTTTACGGCCGGAAGGGCAGTTCTTC	CASSLRPEGQFF
-	TRBV3-1	-	TRBJ2-3	TGTGCCAGCAGCCTCACGACGGATAAGACAGATACGCAGTATTTT	CASSLTTDKTDTQYF
TRBD2	TRBV10-3	few	TRBJ2-5	TGTGCCATCAGTGCCCGACTAGCGGGGGACCGGTACCAAGAGACCCAGTACTTC	CAISARLAGDRYQETQYF
-	TRBV10-3	-	TRBJ1-2	TGTGCCATCAGAGAACTCGGGGGCTACACCTTC	CAIRELGGYTF
TRBD1	TRBV20-1	-	TRBJ2-7	TGCAGTGCTAGAGATGTGGGACAGGGTGCTAACGAGCAGTACTTC	CSARDVGQGANEQYF